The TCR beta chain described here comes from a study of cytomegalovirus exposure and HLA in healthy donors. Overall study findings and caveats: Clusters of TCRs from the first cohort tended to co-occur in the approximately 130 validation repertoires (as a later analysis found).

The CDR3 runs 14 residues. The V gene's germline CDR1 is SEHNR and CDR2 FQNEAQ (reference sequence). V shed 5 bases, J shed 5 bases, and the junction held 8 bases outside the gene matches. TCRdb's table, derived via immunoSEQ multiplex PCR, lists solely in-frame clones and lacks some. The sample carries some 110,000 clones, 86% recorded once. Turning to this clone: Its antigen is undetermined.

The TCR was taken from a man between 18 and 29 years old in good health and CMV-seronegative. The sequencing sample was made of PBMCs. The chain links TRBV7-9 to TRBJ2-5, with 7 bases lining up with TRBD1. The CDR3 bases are TGTGCCAGCAGCGACGGGACAGCAGAGGAGACCCAGTACTTC. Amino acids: CASSDGTAEETQYF.